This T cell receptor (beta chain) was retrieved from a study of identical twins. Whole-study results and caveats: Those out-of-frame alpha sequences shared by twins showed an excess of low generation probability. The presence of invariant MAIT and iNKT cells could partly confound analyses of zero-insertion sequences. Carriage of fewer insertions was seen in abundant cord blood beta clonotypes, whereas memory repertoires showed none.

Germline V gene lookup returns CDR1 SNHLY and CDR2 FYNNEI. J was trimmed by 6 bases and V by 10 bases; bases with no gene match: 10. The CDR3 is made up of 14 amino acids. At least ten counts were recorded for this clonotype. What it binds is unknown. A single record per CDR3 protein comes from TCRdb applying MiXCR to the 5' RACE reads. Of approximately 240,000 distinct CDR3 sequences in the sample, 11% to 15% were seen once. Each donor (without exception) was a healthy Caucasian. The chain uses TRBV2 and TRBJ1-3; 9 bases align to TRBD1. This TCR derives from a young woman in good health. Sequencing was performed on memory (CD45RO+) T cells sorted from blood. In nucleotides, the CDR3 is TGTGCCACCCGACAGGGGGATACTAAAAACACCATATATTTT. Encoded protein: CATRQGDTKNTIYF.